The clone carrying this TCR beta chain showed up many times. Its antigen is still unknown. CD45RA+ naive and CD45RA-negative memory subsets were separated from CD4+ cells. The source of the sample is a study of shared clonotypes between healthy human individuals. Libraries were prepared by immunoSEQ multiplex PCR; TCRdb keeps only in-frame clonotypes and omits some of them. The sample yields hundreds of thousands of clones, roughly 70% seen once. Study findings and constraints: Approximately 4.9% of naive CD4 clonotypes were shared across four donors. Sequencing depth was a factor that was expected to affect clonotype sharing among donors.

Looked up from germline, CDR1 is KGHSH and CDR2 is LQKENI. The CDR3 has 15 residues. V shed 2 bases and J shed 1 base, with 11 bases lying between them. The clonotype originates from a woman aged 25 to 39 in good health. This chain uses TRBV18 with TRBJ1-1; D might be TRBD1 (5 bases). The sequenced material came from memory CD4+ T cells sorted from blood. Subset meaning: CD45RA-negative fraction. The CDR3 sequence is CASSPGGTANTEAFF. As DNA, the CDR3 is TGTGCCAGCTCACCAGGAGGGACGGCGAACACTGAAGCTTTCTTT.